This TCR beta chain is drawn from a study of T cells after yellow fever vaccination. Looking at the study overall: Preparation used SMART-Seq v4 Ultra Low Input for the low-cell-number fractions.

The study's findings and limits: After the booster, 96% of CD4 and roughly nine tenths of CD8 primary-response clones were re-detected. Contaminants from the bulk population, in the form of abundant clonotypes, could be found in FACS-sorted repertoires. A small proportion of clonotypes was detected in both the CD4 and CD8 compartments.

CDR1 and CDR2 from the germline V gene are LGHNA and YNFKEQ. J lost 0 bases, V lost 2 bases, and 14 bases had no gene match. The length of the CDR3 is 19 residues. Comment on this clonotype: Its antigen is still unknown.

Via MiXCR, TCRdb re-called the 5' RACE reads, giving one row per CDR3 protein. The sample has 200,000 to 300,000 distinct CDR3 sequences, around 6.7% seen once. Sample: CD4+ T cells sorted from PBMCs, taken on the day of the yellow fever booster vaccination. The chain recombines TRBV4-2 with TRBJ2-3; 7 nucleotides match TRBD2. The TCR was taken from a man aged 30 to 39 who received the YFV17D yellow fever vaccine. The CDR3 DNA sequence: TGTGCCAGCAGCCAAAGGACGGGACTATACAAGACGAGCACAGATACGCAGTATTTT. Translation gives CASSQRTGLYKTSTDTQYF.